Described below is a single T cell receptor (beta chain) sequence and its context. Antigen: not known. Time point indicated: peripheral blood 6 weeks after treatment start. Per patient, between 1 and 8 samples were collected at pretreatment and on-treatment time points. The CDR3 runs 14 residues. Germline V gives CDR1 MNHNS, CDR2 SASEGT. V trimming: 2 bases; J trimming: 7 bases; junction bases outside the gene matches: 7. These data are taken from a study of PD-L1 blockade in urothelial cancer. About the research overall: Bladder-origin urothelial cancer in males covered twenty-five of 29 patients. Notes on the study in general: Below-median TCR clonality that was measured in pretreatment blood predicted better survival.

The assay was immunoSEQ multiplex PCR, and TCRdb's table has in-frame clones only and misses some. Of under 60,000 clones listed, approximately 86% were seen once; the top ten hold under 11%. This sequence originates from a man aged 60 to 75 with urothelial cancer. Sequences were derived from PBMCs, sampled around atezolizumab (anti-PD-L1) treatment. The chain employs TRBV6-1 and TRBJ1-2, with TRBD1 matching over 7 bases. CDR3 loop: CASSETGTAVGYTF. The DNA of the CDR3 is TGTGCCAGCAGTGAAACCGGGACAGCCGTTGGCTACACCTTC.